The present T cell receptor (beta chain) was sequenced within a study of blood T cell repertoires in COVID-19. Study information: Sources were T cells, B-cell-depleted T cells, or PBMCs; the material itself was cDNA or gDNA.

Self-reported history from a screening survey and questionnaire set each donor's cohort. J gave up 7 bases and V 6 bases, and 15 bases lay outside the gene matches. The CDR3 is 15 residues long. Germline CDR1 and CDR2: SQVTM and ANQGSEA. Authors' data handling: Nucleated cell counts were estimated from reference gene primer amplification. The assay was immunoSEQ multiplex PCR, and TCRdb's table has in-frame clones only and misses some. Clonal size and the V and J genes are those of that table, whereas D and trimming came from the DNA. The sample has about 140,000 clones, 84% seen once. This sequence originates from a woman aged 50 to 60 with acute COVID-19. Material: PBMCs or T cells enriched from blood (not recorded which). This sequence joins TRBV29-1 and TRBJ2-1, with 7 bases fitting TRBD2. In DNA, the CDR3 is TGCAGCGTCCCACTTTGGGGCGGGAGAAGTAATGAGCAGTTCTTC. Translation: CSVPLWGGRSNEQFF.